These 6 T cell receptor beta chains share one sample of origin, sequenced in a study of CD8 T cells in ankylosing spondylitis. Using its own MiXCR run on the 5' RACE reads, TCRdb lists one record per CDR3 protein. The sample records roughly 120,000 distinct CDR3 sequences, roughly an eighth being singletons. Sequencing used blood, either unsorted or a sorted T cell fraction (not recorded which). The origin of the receptors is a female donor with ankylosing spondylitis or in good health (not recorded which).

The genes are TRBV5-1 and TRBJ1-4, with D uncertain. Germline V gene data show CDR1 as SGHRS and CDR2 as YFSETQ. The CDR3 length is 15 residues. With 4 bases removed from V and 3 bases from J, the gap between germline ends came to 13 bases. The CDR3: CASSISALSNEKLFF. CDR3 coding DNA: TGCGCCAGCAGCATATCAGCCTTATCTAATGAAAAACTGTTTTTT.

This rearrangement joins TRBV12-3 or TRBV12-4 to TRBJ2-7; a possible D gene is TRBD2 (6 bases). CDR3 length equals 14 residues. Trimming took off 3 bases at V and 4 bases at J, with 13 bases between the two ends. The CDR3 is CASSFGTPPYEQYF. The CDR3 DNA reads as TGTGCCAGCAGTTTTGGGACTCCCCCTTACGAGCAGTACTTC.

This sequence joins TRBV27 and TRBJ2-1, with 14 nucleotides matching TRBD2. V was clipped by 11 bases and J by 8 bases; unmatched bases: 11. Germline-derived CDR1 and CDR2 are MNHEY and SMNVEV (reference sequence). This CDR3 region has 15 residues. CDR3 residues: CASLRGTSGSYEQFF. The CDR3 region has the DNA TGTGCCTCCCTTAGGGGGACTAGCGGGAGCTATGAGCAGTTCTTC.

This clonotype was seen at least ten times. The chain couples TRBV12-3 or TRBV12-4 to TRBJ2-3, with D possibly TRBD1 on 5 matching bases. V was pared by 6 bases and J by 1 base, with 8 bases between. The CDR3 spans 13 residues. In DNA form, the CDR3 reads TGTGCCAGCAGGACGACAGGCACAGATACGCAGTATTTT. Amino acids: CASRTTGTDTQYF.

This clonotype occurred many times. The V and J genes are TRBV12-3 or TRBV12-4 and TRBJ1-5; 7 bases are shared with TRBD1. Trimming removed 6 bases from V and 9 bases from J; junction bases left unmatched: 14. This CDR3 comprises 15 residues. CDR3 sequence: CASSHGQAIRGPQHF. CDR3 nucleotides: TGTGCCAGCAGCCACGGACAGGCCATCCGAGGGCCCCAGCATTTT.

This clonotype was detected many times. This chain uses TRBV5-1 with TRBJ1-1; unclear D gene. The germline gives CDR1 SGHRS, CDR2 YFSETQ. V dropped 5 bases and J dropped 7 bases, with 12 bases sitting between them. The CDR3 runs 12 residues. The CDR3 DNA reads TGCGCCAGCAGGAAAACCGGGGATGAAGCTTTCTTT. Translated, it gives CASRKTGDEAFF.